The sequence of this T cell receptor (beta chain) was determined in a study of T cells in Graves' hyperthyroidism and ophthalmopathy. This clonotype was counted many times. As yet, its antigen is unknown. RNA transcripts were the template for amplifying TCR beta CDR3 regions. TCR CDR3 underwent first-round RT-PCR with the HTBI primer set. Each CDR3 protein is one row after TCRdb ran MiXCR on the multiplex PCR reads. Seen here are hundreds of thousands of distinct CDR3 sequences, under 15% observed once, and the top ten hold 9.2%. Study-level points and caveats: The model anticipated ophthalmopathy a median about six months pre-onset. Blood samples included most of the expanded thyroid clonotypes exceeding 0.001.

Graves' hyperthyroidism without ophthalmopathy progression within 18 months was termed stable. The clonotype originates from a woman aged 18-30 years with Graves' hyperthyroidism. The sequencing sample was made of blood.

CDR3 bases: TGTGCCAGCAGTGGGACTAGCAGTAGTAATGAGCAGTTCTTC. Translating it yields CASSGTSSSNEQFF. V and J are TRBV2 and TRBJ2-1, with 8 nucleotides matching TRBD2. The V segment lost 4 bases and the J segment 7 bases; nucleotides outside the gene matches: 6. CDR3 size: 14 residues. Germline loops: CDR1 SNHLY, CDR2 FYNNEI.